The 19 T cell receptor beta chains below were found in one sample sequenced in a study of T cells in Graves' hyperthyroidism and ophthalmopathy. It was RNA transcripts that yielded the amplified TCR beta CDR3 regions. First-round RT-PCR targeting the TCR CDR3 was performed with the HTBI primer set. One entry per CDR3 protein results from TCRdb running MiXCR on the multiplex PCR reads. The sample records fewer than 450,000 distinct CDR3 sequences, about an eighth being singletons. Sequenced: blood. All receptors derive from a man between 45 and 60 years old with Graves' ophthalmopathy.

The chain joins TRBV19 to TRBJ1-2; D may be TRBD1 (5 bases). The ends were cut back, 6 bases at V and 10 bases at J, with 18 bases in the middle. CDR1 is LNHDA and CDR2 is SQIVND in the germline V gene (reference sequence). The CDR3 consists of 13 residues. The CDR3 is CASRSFGADDYTF. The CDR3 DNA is TGTGCCAGTAGGTCATTTGGGGCGGATGACTACACCTTC.

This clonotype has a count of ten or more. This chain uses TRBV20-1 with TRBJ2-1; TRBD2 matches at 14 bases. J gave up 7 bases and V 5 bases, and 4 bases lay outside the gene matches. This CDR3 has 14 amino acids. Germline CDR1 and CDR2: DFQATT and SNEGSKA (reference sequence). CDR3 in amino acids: CSARTSGRSNEQFF. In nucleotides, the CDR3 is TGCAGTGCTCGGACTAGCGGGAGGTCAAATGAGCAGTTCTTC.

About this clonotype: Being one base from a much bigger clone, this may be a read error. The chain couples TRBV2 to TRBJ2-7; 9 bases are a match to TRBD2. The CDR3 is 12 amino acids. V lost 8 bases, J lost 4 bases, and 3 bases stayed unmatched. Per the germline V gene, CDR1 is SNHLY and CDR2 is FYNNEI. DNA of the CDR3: TGTGCCAGCCTAGCGGGGCTTTACGAGCAGTACTTC. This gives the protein CASLAGLYEQYF.

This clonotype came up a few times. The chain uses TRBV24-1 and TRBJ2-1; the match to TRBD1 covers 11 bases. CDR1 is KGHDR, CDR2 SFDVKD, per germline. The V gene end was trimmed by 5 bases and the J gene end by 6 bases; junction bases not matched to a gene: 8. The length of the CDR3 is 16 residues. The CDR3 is CATSGVDRGRGNEQFF. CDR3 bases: TGTGCCACCAGTGGGGTGGACAGGGGGCGCGGCAATGAGCAGTTCTTC.

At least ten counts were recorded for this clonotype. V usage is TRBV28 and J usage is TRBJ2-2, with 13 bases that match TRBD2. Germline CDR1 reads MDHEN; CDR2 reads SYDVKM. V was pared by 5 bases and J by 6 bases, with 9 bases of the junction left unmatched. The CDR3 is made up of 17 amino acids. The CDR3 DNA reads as TGTGCCAGCAGTCCGATCGGACTAGCGGGAGTTTCCGGGGAGCTGTTTTTT. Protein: CASSPIGLAGVSGELFF.

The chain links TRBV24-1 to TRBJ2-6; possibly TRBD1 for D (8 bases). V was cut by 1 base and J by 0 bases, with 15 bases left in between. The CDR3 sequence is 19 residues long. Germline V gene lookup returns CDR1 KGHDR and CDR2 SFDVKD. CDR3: CATSDFKQGGISGANVLTF. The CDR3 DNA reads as TGTGCCACCAGTGATTTTAAACAGGGGGGGATCTCTGGGGCCAACGTCCTGACTTTC.

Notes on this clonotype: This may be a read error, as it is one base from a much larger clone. The CDR3 loop is CASSHTSRMRRNEQFF. CDR3 DNA sequence: TGTGCCAGCAGCCATACTAGCAGGATGAGGAGGAATGAGCAGTTCTTC. The genes are TRBV7-9 and TRBJ2-1; D is possibly TRBD2 (6 bases). Germline-derived CDR1 and CDR2 are SEHNR and FQNEAQ (reference sequence). Between the trimmed V and J ends, which lost 5 bases and 7 bases, there was a span of 21 bases. This CDR3 has 16 amino acids.

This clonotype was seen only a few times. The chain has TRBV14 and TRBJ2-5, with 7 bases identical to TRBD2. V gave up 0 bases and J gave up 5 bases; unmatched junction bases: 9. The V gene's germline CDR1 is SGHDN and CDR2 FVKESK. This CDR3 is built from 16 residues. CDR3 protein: CASSQDFGGRGETQYF. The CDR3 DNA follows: TGTGCCAGCAGCCAAGATTTTGGCGGGAGAGGGGAGACCCAGTACTTC.

The CDR3 loop reads CASSRARETYEQYF. The CDR3 nucleotides are TGTGCCAGCAGCCGTGCCAGGGAGACCTACGAGCAGTACTTC. V is TRBV7-9 and J is TRBJ2-7; either TRBD1 or TRBD2 may supply D (5 bases each). Germline V CDR1 and CDR2: SEHNR, FQNEAQ (reference sequence). V lost 5 bases and J 2 bases, leaving 13 bases between the germline ends. The CDR3 runs to 14 residues.

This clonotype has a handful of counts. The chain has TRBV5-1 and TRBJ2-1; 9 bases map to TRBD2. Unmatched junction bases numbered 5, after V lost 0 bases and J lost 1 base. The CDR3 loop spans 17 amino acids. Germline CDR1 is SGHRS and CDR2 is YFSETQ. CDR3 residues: CASSLGLAGTSYNEQFF. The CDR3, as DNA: TGCGCCAGCAGCTTGGGGCTAGCGGGAACATCCTACAATGAGCAGTTCTTC.

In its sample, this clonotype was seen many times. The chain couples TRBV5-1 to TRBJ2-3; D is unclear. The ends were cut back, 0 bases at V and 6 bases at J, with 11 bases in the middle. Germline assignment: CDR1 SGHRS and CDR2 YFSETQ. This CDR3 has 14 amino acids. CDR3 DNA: TGCGCCAGCAGCTTGGGGCCTTCCCCGGATACGCAGTATTTT. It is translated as CASSLGPSPDTQYF.

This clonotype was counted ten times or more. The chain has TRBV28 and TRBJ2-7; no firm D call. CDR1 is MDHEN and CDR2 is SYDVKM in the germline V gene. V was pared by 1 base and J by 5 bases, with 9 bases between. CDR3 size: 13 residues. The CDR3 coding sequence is TGTGCCAGCAGTTTATTTAAAACCCACGAGCAGTACTTC. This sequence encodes CASSLFKTHEQYF.

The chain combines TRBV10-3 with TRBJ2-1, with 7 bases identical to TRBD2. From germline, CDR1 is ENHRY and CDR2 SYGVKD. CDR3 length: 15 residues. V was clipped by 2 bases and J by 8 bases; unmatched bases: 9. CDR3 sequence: CAISEGRERTDEQFF. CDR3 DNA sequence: TGTGCCATCAGTGAGGGGCGGGAGCGGACGGATGAGCAGTTCTTC.

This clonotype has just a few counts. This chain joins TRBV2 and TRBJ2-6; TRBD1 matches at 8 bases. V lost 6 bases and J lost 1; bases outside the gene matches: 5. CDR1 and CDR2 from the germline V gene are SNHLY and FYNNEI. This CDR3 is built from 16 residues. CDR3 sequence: CASRPRDRSGANVLTF. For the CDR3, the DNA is TGTGCCAGCAGGCCCCGGGACAGGTCTGGGGCCAACGTCCTGACTTTC.

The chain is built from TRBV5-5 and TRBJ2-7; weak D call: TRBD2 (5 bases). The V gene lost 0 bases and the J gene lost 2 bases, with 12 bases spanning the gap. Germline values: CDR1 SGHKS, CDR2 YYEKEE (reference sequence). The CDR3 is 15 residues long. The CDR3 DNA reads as TGTGCCAGCAGCTTGGGGGGAGTGAGAGCCTACGAGCAGTACTTC. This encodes CASSLGGVRAYEQYF.

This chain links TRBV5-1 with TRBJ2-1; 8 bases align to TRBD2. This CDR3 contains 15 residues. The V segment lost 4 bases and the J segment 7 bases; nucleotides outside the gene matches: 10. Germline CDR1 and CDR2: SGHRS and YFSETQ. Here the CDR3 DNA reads TGCGCCAGCAGCCCGGAGGCGGGAGGCGGAAATGAGCAGTTCTTC. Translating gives CASSPEAGGGNEQFF.

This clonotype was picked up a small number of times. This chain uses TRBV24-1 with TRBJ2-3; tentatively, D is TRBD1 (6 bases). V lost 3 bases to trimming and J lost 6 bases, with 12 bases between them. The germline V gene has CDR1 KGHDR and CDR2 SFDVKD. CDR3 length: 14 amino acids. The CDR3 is CATSDALRGDTQYF. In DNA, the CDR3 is TGTGCCACCAGTGATGCCCTTAGGGGGGATACGCAGTATTTT.

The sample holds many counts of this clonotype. The chain's CDR3 is CASSFRPGNTEAFF. CDR3 in DNA: TGTGCCAGCAGCTTCCGACCGGGGAACACTGAAGCTTTCTTT. The V and J genes are TRBV7-8 and TRBJ1-1; D remains unclear. Germline lookup yields CDR1 SGHVS and CDR2 FQNEAQ. The ends were cut back, 3 bases at V and 1 base at J, with 9 bases in the middle. The CDR3 is 14 residues long. The full variable domain, completed using reference TRBV7-8 and TRBJ1-1, is GAGVSQSPRYKVAKRGQDVALRCDPISGHVSLFWYQQALGQGPEFLTYFQNEAQLDKSGLPSDRFFAERPEGSVSTLKIQRTQQEDSAVYLCASSFRPGNTEAFFGQGTRLTVV.

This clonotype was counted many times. The CDR3 bases are TGCAGTGCTAGTGCCCTAGCGGGAGAGGGACTGGAGACCCAGTACTTC. Translated, it gives CSASALAGEGLETQYF. The V gene is TRBV20-1, the J gene TRBJ2-5, with TRBD2 matching 10 bases. This CDR3 spans 16 amino acids. J was trimmed by 5 bases and V by 3 bases; bases with no gene match: 12. The germline CDR1 and CDR2 sequences are DFQATT and SNEGSKA (reference sequence).